The source of this T cell receptor beta chain is a study of blood T cells in healthy people across ages (dated by TCRdb to between 2015 and 2016). A note on the overall study: In model experiments, template switching captured about one uniquely barcoded TCR beta cDNA molecule for every two T cells. To track age-related changes in TCR beta repertoire diversity, the study relied on deep sequencing normalized with unique cDNA molecular identifiers. Four age groups were formed from the donors: young (average approximately 17 years), middle-aged (just under 40), aged (62) and long-lived (about 75). To avoid experimental bias, donors of different ages were randomly spread across the sequencing lanes. For two donors (one aged 18 to 30 and one aged 80 or older), the study analyzed two additional independent replicas of 1 million unique cDNA reads from the same blood draw. The study at large found these results: There was a strong correlation between observed TCR beta diversity and the percentage of naive T cells measured by flow cytometry. Conclusive comparison of naive and antigen-experienced compartments was prevented by the profiling of bulk unsorted PBMCs. Because the CMV infection status of the donors was unknown, age-related changes in expanded clonotypes may potentially have been confounded. Observed TCR beta diversity per million T cells fell roughly linearly with age, and a significant reduction was already apparent by age about 36. The long-lived group showed more naive CD4+ T cells, fewer expanded clones and increased TCR diversity than the aged group, suggesting age selection. Estimates of total diversity from one million sequenced T cells were regarded as lower bounds and underestimates.

The roughly 39 donors, aged about 6 to 100 years, were systemically healthy Caucasian individuals from Russia. Each donor gave roughly 11 milliliters of peripheral blood, drawn into EDTA-treated Vacutainer tubes. PBMCs were isolated by Ficoll-Paque density-gradient centrifugation, with at least 6 million obtained per sample. Total RNA, at least 5 micrograms per sample, was extracted from PBMCs with Trizol reagent. Naive CD45RAhigh/CD27high T cell percentages were measured by flow cytometry on a PBMC aliquot from every donor. As for this clonotype: Which antigen it targets is not known. Base qualities were left out, and no much larger clone turns up one base away.

Library creation used 5' RACE. The instrument was an Illumina HiSeq 2500. A second roughly 6 to 11 cycle PCR used a sample-barcoded 5' primer and a J-beta primer mix. A template-switch 5' adaptor carrying 12 random nucleotides introduced a unique molecular identifier onto each TCR beta cDNA molecule. At least 3 million CDR3-containing paired-end reads were obtained from each sample. The Mint cDNA synthesis kit, primed by a TRBC-specific oligonucleotide, was used to synthesize first-strand cDNA from all RNA. Following uracil-DNA glycosylase treatment, a first 18-cycle PCR with universal primers M1SS and BC2_uni_R was performed on all cDNA. The study's own analysis went as follows. Each sample was normalized by randomly selecting 1 million high-quality reads, each carrying a distinct molecular identifier. Instead of being binned into consensus sequences, reads with shared molecular identifiers were discarded. MiTCR, with a Q25 quality threshold and the strictest error-elimination algorithm, was used for CDR3 identification, clonotype clustering and error correction. A nonparametric unseen species model with Euler transformation was used to estimate a lower bound on total TCR beta diversity. TCRdb redid the processing of the public reads, applying fastp at Q25 and MiXCR, and retained in-frame beta chains. Rows with one shared CDR3 protein collapse into an entry with the most common genes and DNA. TCRdb's processing, not the authors' own work, is the source of the V and J calls. The table for this sample lists 790,000 or so distinct CDR3 sequences; around three fifths of them were counted only once. Roughly 24% of the sample lies in the top ten.

The origin of this receptor is a man aged 35 to 55 in good health. Sequenced input: blood.

The CDR3 loop reads CASSLGSGSGEKLFF. The DNA is TGCGCCAGCAGCTTGGGCTCCGGATCAGGGGAAAAACTGTTTTTT. The V and J genes are TRBV5-1 and TRBJ1-4; matching of 5 bases hints at TRBD1 as the D gene. V loses 0 bases, J loses 8 bases, and the germline ends lie 14 bases apart. CDR1 and CDR2 are read off the germline V gene as SGHRS and YFSETQ. Taken from cysteine to phenylalanine, the CDR3 has 15 residues. Of all the DNA, just the CDR3 is kept, 45 bases in frame from base 1.